A single sample is the source of the 29 T cell receptor beta chains below, sequenced in a study of cytomegalovirus exposure and HLA in healthy donors. TCRdb's copy holds only in-frame clones and misses some; the assay was immunoSEQ multiplex PCR. Found here are over 60,000 clones, about 94% of them singletons; the top ten hold 4% to 5.5%. The sequencing sample was made of PBMCs. The origin of the receptors is a man aged 18 to 29 in good health and CMV-seropositive.

The gene calls are TRBV5-4 and TRBJ2-3; 16 bases line up with TRBD2. CDR1 is SGHNT, CDR2 YYREEE, per germline (reference sequence). V dropped 4 bases and J dropped 2; count of bases not matched to a gene: 4. This CDR3 is built from 17 residues. CDR3 bases: TGTGCCAGCAGCCCGGGACTAGCGGGGGGGCTCACAGATACGCAGTATTTT. Its translation: CASSPGLAGGLTDTQYF.

The chain joins TRBV28 to TRBJ2-1, with no clear D. The V end was cut by 8 bases, the J end by 10 bases, with 15 bases between. The CDR3 loop spans 12 amino acids. Germline V gene lookup returns CDR1 MDHEN and CDR2 SYDVKM. In nucleotides, the CDR3 is TGTGCCAGCCGAGCCGCAAGTTCAGAGCAGTTCTTC. This sequence encodes CASRAASSEQFF. The complete variable domain, with remaining parts taken from reference TRBV28 and TRBJ2-1, reads DVKVTQSSRYLVKRTGEKVFLECVQDMDHENMFWYRQDPGLGLRLIYFSYDVKMKEKGDIPEGYSVSREKKERFSLILESASTNQTSMYLCASRAASSEQFFGPGTRLTVL.

This chain uses TRBV28 with TRBJ1-3; unclear D gene. The CDR3 runs to 14 residues. Germline CDR1 MDHEN, CDR2 SYDVKM. Trimming pared 4 bases from V and 4 bases from J, leaving 11 bases between. The CDR3 is CASSSPGLGNTIYF. CDR3 DNA sequence: TGTGCCAGCAGTTCGCCAGGCCTAGGAAACACCATATATTTT.

This chain joins TRBV10-3 and TRBJ2-4; the match to TRBD2 covers 7 bases. CDR1 is ENHRY and CDR2 is SYGVKD in the germline V gene. V lost 0 bases to trimming and J lost 1 base; unmatched junction nucleotides: 3. The CDR3 spans 16 residues. Here the CDR3 reads CAISESGGEAKNIQYF. CDR3 sequence (DNA): TGTGCCATCAGTGAGTCGGGGGGGGAGGCCAAAAACATTCAGTACTTC.

V usage is TRBV7-9 and J usage is TRBJ2-2; 7 nucleotides align to TRBD1. The length of the CDR3 is 16 residues. The germline V gene has CDR1 SEHNR and CDR2 FQNEAQ (reference sequence). The trim removed 1 base at V and 1 base at J, leaving 3 bases unmatched. The CDR3 protein is CASSLGTGQNTGELFF. In DNA, the CDR3 is TGTGCCAGCAGCTTAGGGACAGGACAGAACACCGGGGAGCTGTTTTTT.

The rearrangement joins TRBV25-1 to TRBJ1-2, with D perhaps matching TRBD1 (6 bases). The V gene's germline CDR1 is MGHDK and CDR2 SYGVNS. The CDR3 spans 15 residues. Trimming took 5 bases from V and 6 from J, leaving 19 bases between them. CDR3 nucleotide sequence: TGTGCCAGCAGTCCCCATGGGGGCCCCACAGATGGCTACACCTTC. This sequence encodes CASSPHGGPTDGYTF.

This clone was counted only a few times. In DNA form, the CDR3 reads TGTGCCTGGAGTGTACAACAGGGCAATTCACCCCTCCACTTT. Its protein product is CAWSVQQGNSPLHF. This chain uses TRBV30 with TRBJ1-6; a weak D match, TRBD1 (6 bases). Looked up from germline, CDR1 is GTSNPN and CDR2 is SVGIG (reference sequence). V gave up 0 bases and J gave up 7 bases, with 10 bases separating them. The CDR3 length is 14 residues.

This sequence joins TRBV30 and TRBJ1-2, with D maybe TRBD1 (5 bases). CDR1 and CDR2 (germline): GTSNPN, SVGIG (reference sequence). The ends were cut back, 2 bases at V and 2 bases at J, with 12 bases in the middle. The CDR3 has 14 amino acids. The CDR3 sequence is CAWSSTDRNYGYTF. CDR3 nucleotides: TGTGCCTGGAGTTCGACAGACAGAAACTATGGCTACACCTTC.

This sequence joins TRBV6-1 and TRBJ2-7; D is perhaps TRBD1 (6 bases). Between the trimmed V and J ends, which lost 4 bases and 3 bases, there was a span of 13 bases. This CDR3 has 14 residues. CDR1 and CDR2 from the germline V gene are MNHNS and SASEGT. The CDR3 nucleotides read TGTGCCAGCAGTGTTCGGCAGGGGAACTACGAGCAGTACTTC. Protein product: CASSVRQGNYEQYF.

This clone showed up just once. V is TRBV25-1 and J is TRBJ1-2; the D gene is possibly TRBD1 (6 bases). Germline assignment: CDR1 MGHDK and CDR2 SYGVNS. Trimming took off 3 bases at V and 8 bases at J, with 13 bases between the two ends. There are 13 residues in the CDR3. Here the CDR3 reads CASSDFQGRGYTF. As DNA, the CDR3 is TGTGCCAGCAGTGACTTTCAGGGGCGAGGCTACACCTTC.

The J gene is TRBJ1-5, the V gene TRBV19; TRBD1 matches 9 bases. This CDR3 has 13 residues. Germline CDR1 reads LNHDA; CDR2 reads SQIVND (reference sequence). The ends lost 8 bases at V and 5 bases at J; junction bases unmatched: 4. Here the CDR3 reads CASAQGAHQPQHF. CDR3 DNA sequence: TGTGCCAGTGCACAGGGGGCCCATCAGCCCCAGCATTTT. Drawing the rest from reference TRBV19 and TRBJ1-5, the complete variable domain is DGGITQSPKYLFRKEGQNVTLSCEQNLNHDAMYWYRQDPGQGLRLIYYSQIVNDFQKGDIAEGYSVSREKKESFPLTVTSAQKNPTAFYLCASAQGAHQPQHFGDGTRLSIL.

This clone has a single count. The chain recombines TRBV6-4 with TRBJ2-1, with 8 bases that match TRBD1. Germline assignment: CDR1 MRHNA and CDR2 SNTAGT. The CDR3 is made up of 12 amino acids. Trimming cost V 8 bases and J 9 bases; bases outside gene matches: 6. Written as DNA, the CDR3 is TGTGCCAGCCAGGACAGGGACGGTGAGCAGTTCTTC. Its protein is CASQDRDGEQFF.

The chain carries TRBV7-3 and TRBJ1-1; 7 bases map to TRBD1. V gave up 5 bases and J gave up 6 bases; unmatched junction bases: 9. The CDR3 sequence is 14 residues long. Germline V gene sequence: CDR1 SGHTA, CDR2 FQGTGA. For the CDR3, the DNA is TGTGCCAGCAGCCATCTGTCCGGGACAGCTGAAGCTTTCTTT. Its protein is CASSHLSGTAEAFF.

The V gene is TRBV25-1, the J gene TRBJ2-1, with TRBD1 matching 7 bases. V was clipped by 4 bases and J by 3 bases; unmatched bases: 9. CDR3 length: 16 amino acids. Germline loops: CDR1 MGHDK, CDR2 SYGVNS. CDR3 residues: CASSGEQGSIYNEQFF. The CDR3 DNA is TGTGCCAGCAGTGGGGAACAGGGGAGCATCTACAATGAGCAGTTCTTC.

The V call is TRBV29-1, the J call TRBJ1-3; D not certain. CDR1 is SQVTM, CDR2 ANQGSEA, per germline. Deletions cut 6 bases from V and 0 bases from J, with 12 bases between. This CDR3 has 14 amino acids. In nucleotides, the CDR3 is TGCAGCGTCAGAGGGAAAAGCTCTGGAAACACCATATATTTT. Translated: CSVRGKSSGNTIYF.

This rearrangement joins TRBV2 to TRBJ1-1, with D unclear. CDR1 and CDR2 (germline): SNHLY, FYNNEI. The ends were cut back, 6 bases at V and 0 bases at J, with 8 bases in the middle. The CDR3 runs to 13 residues. The CDR3 DNA sequence: TGTGCCAGCAGACGGGGTATGAACACTGAAGCTTTCTTT. Protein product: CASRRGMNTEAFF.

The chain links TRBV6-1 to TRBJ1-5; D not resolved. The CDR3 loop spans 16 amino acids. Per the germline V gene, CDR1 is MNHNS and CDR2 is SASEGT. The V and J ends lost 2 bases and 0 bases respectively, with 11 bases between them. The CDR3 sequence: CASSERSRFSNQPQHF. CDR3 nucleotides: TGTGCCAGCAGTGAACGGTCCAGGTTTAGCAATCAGCCCCAGCATTTT.

The J gene is TRBJ1-1, the V gene TRBV27, with a tentative D call TRBD1 (6 bases). The germline V gene encodes CDR1 MNHEY and CDR2 SMNVEV (reference sequence). This CDR3 comprises 16 residues. Trimming removed 2 bases at V and 0 bases at J, with 13 bases between. CDR3 nucleotides: TGTGCCAGCAGTTTAGTAGGGGGACACCTGAACACTGAAGCTTTCTTT. It translates to CASSLVGGHLNTEAFF.

The chain uses TRBV6-1 and TRBJ2-4; 8 bases align to TRBD1. V was pared by 7 bases and J by 5 bases, with 7 bases of the junction left unmatched. The germline gives CDR1 MNHNS, CDR2 SASEGT. CDR3 length: 14 amino acids. This CDR3 reads CASTLTGVENIQYF. CDR3 bases: TGTGCCAGCACCCTGACAGGGGTGGAAAACATTCAGTACTTC.

The chain employs TRBV7-8 and TRBJ2-1, with D possibly matching TRBD2 (6 bases). CDR3 size: 12 residues. Germline CDR1 SGHVS, CDR2 FQNEAQ. The V end was cut by 4 bases, the J end by 9 bases, with 10 bases between. The chain's CDR3 is CASSSGVGEQFF. The CDR3 DNA follows: TGTGCCAGCAGCTCGGGGGTCGGTGAGCAGTTCTTC. Full variable domain (outside the CDR3, taken from reference TRBV7-8 and TRBJ2-1): GAGVSQSPRYKVAKRGQDVALRCDPISGHVSLFWYQQALGQGPEFLTYFQNEAQLDKSGLPSDRFFAERPEGSVSTLKIQRTQQEDSAVYLCASSSGVGEQFFGPGTRLTVL.

The chain links TRBV10-1 to TRBJ2-7, with 7 bases aligning to TRBD1. This CDR3 comprises 13 residues. Germline assignment: CDR1 WNHNN and CDR2 SYGVQD (reference sequence). Trimming cost V 5 bases and J 1 base; bases outside gene matches: 2. As DNA, the CDR3 is TGCGCCAGCAGTCGACAGGGTTCCTACGAGCAGTACTTC. Protein product: CASSRQGSYEQYF.

CDR3 amino acids: CASSLAVTYGYTF. CDR3 sequence (DNA): TGTGCCAGCAGTTTGGCAGTCACCTATGGCTACACCTTC. The chain is built from TRBV28 and TRBJ1-2; D call uncertain. V was trimmed by 3 bases and J by 4 bases, leaving 9 bases between them. Germline values: CDR1 MDHEN, CDR2 SYDVKM. This CDR3 is built from 13 residues.

This chain connects TRBV4-1 to TRBJ1-5; TRBD1 matches at 8 bases. Germline V CDR1 and CDR2: MGHRA, YSYEKL. The CDR3 totals 15 residues. V dropped 3 bases and J dropped 7; count of bases not matched to a gene: 8. The CDR3 loop is CASSQRSDRGQPQHF. Written as DNA, the CDR3 is TGCGCCAGCAGCCAGCGGTCAGACAGGGGACAGCCCCAGCATTTT.

This chain links TRBV7-2 with TRBJ2-2; D is unresolved. Trimming pared 5 bases from V and 2 bases from J, leaving 12 bases between. CDR3 length: 15 residues. From germline, CDR1 is SGHTA and CDR2 FQGNSA. CDR3 DNA sequence: TGTGCCAGCAGCCCTCACTATATTAACACCGGGGAGCTGTTTTTT. This gives the protein CASSPHYINTGELFF.

This chain uses TRBV28 with TRBJ2-7, with unresolved D. V lost 1 base to trimming and J lost 6 bases, with 4 bases between them. This CDR3 comprises 11 residues. Germline V CDR1 and CDR2: MDHEN, SYDVKM. The CDR3 DNA reads TGTGCCAGCAGTTTATCAGTCGAGCAGTACTTC. This translates into CASSLSVEQYF.

The gene calls are TRBV18 and TRBJ2-1; tentative D call: TRBD1 (5 bases). Germline CDR1 and CDR2: KGHSH and LQKENI. V gave up 4 bases and J gave up 0 bases, with 16 bases separating them. The CDR3 contains 17 residues. The CDR3 DNA reads as TGTGCCAGCTCACGGTTGGGAAGACAGCTCTCCTACAATGAGCAGTTCTTC. The encoded protein is CASSRLGRQLSYNEQFF.

The chain uses TRBV5-1 and TRBJ1-4, with D hard to call. Germline CDR1 and CDR2: SGHRS and YFSETQ. V was cut by 3 bases and J by 4 bases, with 13 bases left in between. The CDR3 is made up of 15 amino acids. CDR3 coding DNA: TGCGCCAGCAGCTCTGGGGAGGATAGTAATGAAAAACTGTTTTTT. Its protein is CASSSGEDSNEKLFF. The variable domain in full, completed from reference TRBV5-1 and TRBJ1-4, reads KAGVTQTPRYLIKTRGQQVTLSCSPISGHRSVSWYQQTPGQGLQFLFEYFSETQRNKGNFPGRFSGRQFSNSRSEMNVSTLELGDSALYLCASSSGEDSNEKLFFGSGTQLSVL.

The V gene is TRBV29-1, the J gene TRBJ2-2, with D perhaps matching TRBD2 (6 bases). Trimming took 4 bases from V and 0 from J, leaving 6 bases between them. Germline CDR1 is SQVTM and CDR2 is ANQGSEA. The CDR3 has 13 residues. CDR3 residues: CSVGGANTGELFF. The CDR3 DNA is TGCAGCGTTGGGGGGGCGAACACCGGGGAGCTGTTTTTT.

This rearrangement joins TRBV30 to TRBJ2-2, with a tentative D call TRBD2 (6 bases). The V end lost 3 bases, the J end lost 2 bases, and 7 bases lay between the germline ends. The CDR3 is 13 amino acids. Germline values: CDR1 GTSNPN, CDR2 SVGIG (reference sequence). The CDR3 reads CAWRLANTGELFF. CDR3 DNA sequence: TGTGCCTGGAGACTAGCTAACACCGGGGAGCTGTTTTTT. Full variable domain (remainder filled in from reference TRBV30 and TRBJ2-2): SQTIHQWPATLVQPVGSPLSLECTVEGTSNPNLYWYRQAAGRGLQLLFYSVGIGQISSEVPQNLSASRPQDRQFILSSKKLLLSDSGFYLCAWRLANTGELFFGEGSRLTVL.